This T cell receptor (beta chain) was sequenced in a study of PD-L1 blockade in urothelial cancer. As for the study in general: Bladder-origin urothelial cancer in males described about nine tenths of the roughly 29 patients. Blood analyses occurred 3 weeks (second dose) and 6 weeks post treatment start. Peripheral blood specimens exhibited a median yield of roughly 140,000 T cells.

This table comes from immunoSEQ multiplex PCR, and its TCRdb copy is limited to in-frame clones, with some not included. The data contain fewer than 60,000 clones, roughly 82% of them singletons. The V and J ends lost 2 bases and 7 bases, in that order; junction bases with no gene match: 2. Germline CDR1 is MNHEY and CDR2 is SVGAGI. The CDR3 is 13 amino acids. Time point in this sample: pretreatment peripheral blood. Metastatic or locally advanced urothelial carcinoma was present in the patients. This material consisted of PBMCs, taken around atezolizumab (anti-PD-L1) treatment. The chain links TRBV6-5 to TRBJ2-7; the match to TRBD2 covers 10 bases. This clonotype was obtained from a man in his fifties with urothelial cancer. The CDR3 region is CASSYQREGEQYF. The CDR3 region has the DNA TGTGCCAGCAGTTACCAGCGGGAGGGTGAGCAGTACTTC.